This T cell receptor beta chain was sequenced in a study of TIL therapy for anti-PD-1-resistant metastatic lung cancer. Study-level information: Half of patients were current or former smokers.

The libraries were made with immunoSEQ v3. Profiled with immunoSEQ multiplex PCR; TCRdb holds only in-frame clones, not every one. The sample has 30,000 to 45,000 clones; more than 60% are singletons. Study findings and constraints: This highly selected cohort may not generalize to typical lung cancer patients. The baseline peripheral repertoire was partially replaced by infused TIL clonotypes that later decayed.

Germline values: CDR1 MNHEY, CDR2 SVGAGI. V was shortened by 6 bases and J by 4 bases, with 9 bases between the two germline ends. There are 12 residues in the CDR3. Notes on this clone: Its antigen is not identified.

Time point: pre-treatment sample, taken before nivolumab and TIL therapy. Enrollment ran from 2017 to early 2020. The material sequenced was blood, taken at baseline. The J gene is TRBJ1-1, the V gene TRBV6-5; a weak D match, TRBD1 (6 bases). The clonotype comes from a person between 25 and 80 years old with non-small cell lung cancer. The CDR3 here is CASRQGPTEAFF. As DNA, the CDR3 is TGTGCCAGCAGACAGGGCCCCACTGAAGCTTTCTTT.